This T cell receptor (beta chain) was profiled in a study of T cell responses to AZD1222 COVID-19 vaccine. Some clones are missing from TCRdb's copy, which holds only in-frame ones; the method was immunoSEQ multiplex PCR. Among around 120,000 clones, approximately 85% were seen once, and the ten largest hold about 4%. On this clone: As yet, its antigen is unknown.

Study-wide findings and caveats: Among spike-specific TCRs, nearly half reportedly target unmutated variant regions. Donors were largely white British and mainly female; clonal diversity was possibly underestimated. Of the AZD1222 recipients, only 5 or 6 were seropositive at baseline. Researchers report vaccine-associated CD4 TCRs spanning spike, with dominance at 160-218 and 743-854.

Germline V CDR1 and CDR2: LGHNA, YNFKEQ. The CDR3 contains 18 residues. Trimming stripped 4 bases from V and 1 base from J, with 17 bases between. The chain is built from TRBV4-2 and TRBJ2-6, with D maybe TRBD2 (5 bases). This clonotype was obtained from an adult in good health. Sample: peripheral blood, taken on day 0 of MenACWY control vaccination. The CDR3 nucleotides are TGTGCCAGCAGCCGACGGGGTCAATTGTCATCTGGGGCCAACGTCCTGACTTTC. The encoded protein is CASSRRGQLSSGANVLTF.